Each of the 6 T cell receptor beta chains below was sequenced from the same sample in a study of cytomegalovirus exposure and HLA in healthy donors (dated by TCRdb to about 2017). The method behind the library was the immunoSEQ multiplex PCR assay. A mixture of 60 forward primers for TCR Vbeta segments and 13 reverse primers for TCR Jbeta segments was used in the multiplex PCR. TCRdb's version of the immuneACCESS table is confined to in-frame rearrangements and falls short of the full clone set. An unresolved V gene accounts for under half of the shortfall where checked; the remainder is of unknown origin. The sample table records some 110,000 clones; about 82% of these occur just once. About 2% of the sample rests with the top ten. Input material: PBMCs. These receptor sequences come from a man over 45 in good health and CMV-seronegative.

The chain couples TRBV2 to TRBJ2-1, with 9 bases fitting TRBD2. CDR1 SNHLY and CDR2 FYNNEI come from the germline V gene. Trimming removed 7 bases from V and 3 bases from J; junction bases left unmatched: 16. The CDR3 is made up of 18 amino acids. Written as DNA, the CDR3 is TGTGCCAGCACTCGATCGTACTTAGCGGGGGCCAACTACAATGAGCAGTTCTTC. Protein: CASTRSYLAGANYNEQFF.

The chain uses TRBV9 and TRBJ2-7; D is possibly TRBD1 (6 bases). Germline CDR1 is SGDLS and CDR2 is YYNGEE. Trimming removed 3 bases at V and 0 bases at J, with 13 bases between. The CDR3 runs 15 residues. CDR3 residues: CASSGGIGGSYEQYF. The CDR3, as DNA: TGTGCCAGCAGCGGTGGGATAGGGGGCTCCTACGAGCAGTACTTC.

The V and J genes are TRBV2 and TRBJ2-4; tentatively, D is TRBD1 (8 bases). Trimming pared 7 bases from V and 9 bases from J, leaving 16 bases between. CDR3 length: 13 amino acids. Germline V CDR1 and CDR2: SNHLY, FYNNEI. The CDR3 region is CASTLNRGGIQYF. CDR3 in DNA: TGTGCCAGCACTCTAAACAGGGGGGGCATTCAGTACTTC.

The chain combines TRBV19 with TRBJ2-7; TRBD2 might be the D (5 bases). The V end lost 6 bases, the J end lost 0 bases, and 9 bases lay between the germline ends. Germline CDR1 LNHDA, CDR2 SQIVND (reference sequence). This CDR3 comprises 13 residues. The CDR3 DNA reads TGTGCCAGTAGCGGGGTTTTCTCCTACGAGCAGTACTTC. It translates to CASSGVFSYEQYF.

This clone showed up just a few times. V gene TRBV4-3 combines with J gene TRBJ2-6; D possibly corresponds to TRBD2 (5 bases). The CDR3 is 17 residues long. Trimming removed 0 bases from V and 0 bases from J, with 9 bases in between. Germline CDR1 is LGHNA and CDR2 is YSLEER. This chain's CDR3 is CASSQERTVSGANVLTF. The CDR3 nucleotides are TGCGCCAGCAGCCAAGAAAGGACTGTCTCTGGGGCCAACGTCCTGACTTTC.

The chain uses TRBV6-6 and TRBJ1-3; 8 bases fit TRBD1. The J segment lost 1 base and the V segment lost 6 bases, leaving 2 bases of the junction unmatched. The CDR3 is made up of 14 amino acids. The germline V gene has CDR1 MNHNY and CDR2 SVGAGI (reference sequence). CDR3 sequence reads: CASSRQGSGNTIYF. As DNA, the CDR3 is TGTGCCAGCAGCCGACAGGGGTCTGGAAACACCATATATTTT.